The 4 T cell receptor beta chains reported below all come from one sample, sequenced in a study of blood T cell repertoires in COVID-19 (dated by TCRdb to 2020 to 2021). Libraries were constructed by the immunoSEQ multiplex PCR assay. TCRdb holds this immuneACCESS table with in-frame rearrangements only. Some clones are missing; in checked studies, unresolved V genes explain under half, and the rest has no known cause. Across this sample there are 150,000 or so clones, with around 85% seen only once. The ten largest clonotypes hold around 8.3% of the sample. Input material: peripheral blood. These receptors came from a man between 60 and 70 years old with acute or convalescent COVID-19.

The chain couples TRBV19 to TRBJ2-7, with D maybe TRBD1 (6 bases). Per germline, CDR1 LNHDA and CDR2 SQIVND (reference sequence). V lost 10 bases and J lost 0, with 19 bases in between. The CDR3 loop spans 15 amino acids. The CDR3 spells CATRGGQGYSYEQYF. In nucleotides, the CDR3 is TGTGCCACGAGAGGTGGGCAGGGGTACTCCTACGAGCAGTACTTC.

Written as DNA, the CDR3 is TGTGCCAGCTCCCGCCTCCAGGGCCAAGAGACCCAGTACTTC. Protein sequence: CASSRLQGQETQYF. The J gene is TRBJ2-5, the V gene TRBV18, with D possibly being TRBD1 (5 bases). The germline V and J ends were trimmed by 6 bases and 1 base, with 12 bases remaining between them. The length of the CDR3 is 14 residues. Per germline, CDR1 KGHSH and CDR2 LQKENI.

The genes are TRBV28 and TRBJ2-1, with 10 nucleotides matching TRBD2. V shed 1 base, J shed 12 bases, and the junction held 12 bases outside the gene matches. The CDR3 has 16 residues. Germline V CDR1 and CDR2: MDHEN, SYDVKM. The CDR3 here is CASSLSSSGRAEGQFF. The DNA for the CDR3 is TGTGCCAGCAGTTTATCGTCTAGCGGGAGAGCGGAGGGGCAGTTCTTC.

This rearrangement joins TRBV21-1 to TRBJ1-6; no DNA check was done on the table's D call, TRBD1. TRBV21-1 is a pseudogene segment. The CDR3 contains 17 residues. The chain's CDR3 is CASSKRDRKMYNSPLHF. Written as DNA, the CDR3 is TGTGCCAGCAGCAAAAGGGACAGGAAAATGTATAATTCACCCCTCCACTTT.